This TCR beta chain was captured by sequencing in a study of OX40 agonist ivuxolimab in advanced cancers. The wider study: A mean age of roughly 60 years, range about 20 to 79, was recorded, and approximately 80% were male.

Study outcomes and limitations: Antigen specificity of clonally expanded peripheral T cells was not established. Relative to CD4+ cells, CD8+ T cells on average had more expanded clones.

This CDR3 region has 15 residues. CDR1 LNHNV and CDR2 YYDKDF come from the germline V gene (reference sequence). J lost 4 bases, V lost 2 bases, and 3 bases had no gene match. People who had autoimmune disease history or systemic immunosuppression were excluded. Generated by immunoSEQ multiplex PCR, the TCRdb table keeps only in-frame clones and is missing some. The sample shows under 90,000 clones, 75% to 90% of them seen only once. This clone showed up just once. Antigen: not known. Sequenced here: CD4+ or CD8+ T cells sorted from blood, sampled in a trial of the OX40 agonist ivuxolimab. The gene calls are TRBV15 and TRBJ1-4, with 8 positions matching TRBD1. This receptor was identified in an adult with an advanced solid tumor such as melanoma, head and neck, liver or kidney cancer. The CDR3 here is CATSRQTGDNEKLFF. The DNA for the CDR3 is TGTGCCACCAGCAGACAGACAGGGGATAATGAAAAACTGTTTTTT.